The following is a TCR beta chain sequence with its context. This record comes from a study of patients and donors after allogeneic stem cell transplantation. TCRdb itself ran the RT-PCR reads through MiXCR, one entry per CDR3 protein. The table records hundreds of thousands of distinct CDR3 sequences, approximately 16% of them present only once. There are 13 residues in the CDR3. Germline CDR1 reads SGHNT; CDR2 reads YENEEA. The V end lost 1 base, the J end lost 7 bases, and 8 bases lay between the germline ends. Sequencing was performed on blood, either unsorted or a sorted T cell fraction (not recorded which). The clonotype originates from a human donor who was either an allogeneic HSCT recipient or a stem cell or donor lymphocyte infusion donor (not recorded which). It is not recorded whose cells these are; they may come from a transplant donor. The chain uses TRBV11-3 and TRBJ2-1; D is ambiguous. The DNA for the CDR3 is TGTGCCAGCAGCTTAGTGGCGTCGAATGAGCAGTTCTTC. This translates into CASSLVASNEQFF.